This entry lists 15 T cell receptor beta chains sequenced from one sample in a study of blood T cells in healthy people across ages (dated by TCRdb to the mid-2010s). Library preparation employed 5' RACE. A second 7 to 11 cycle PCR used a sample-barcoded 5' primer and a J-beta primer mix. TCRdb trimmed public reads at Q25 via fastp, called clones via MiXCR and kept in-frame beta chains. Under each unique CDR3 protein, matching rows form one entry showing the most common genes and DNA. The table for this sample lists 1.5 million to 2 million distinct CDR3 sequences; approximately 40% of them were counted only once. 23% of the sample is in the top ten clones. The sequenced sample consisted of blood. These receptors were taken from a human donor in good health.

This clonotype appeared a few times. The chain is built from TRBV21-1 and TRBJ2-1; TRBD2, the table's D call, lacks a check against the DNA. TRBV21-1 is an annotated pseudogene. The CDR3 is 16 amino acids. CDR3 region: CASSKSSGESYNEQFF. As DNA, the CDR3 is TGTGCCAGCAGCAAATCTAGCGGGGAGTCCTACAATGAGCAGTTCTTC.

V is TRBV10-3 and J is TRBJ1-4; D remains ambiguous. The CDR3 runs to 12 residues. V lost 6 bases and J 10 bases, leaving 12 bases between the germline ends. From germline, CDR1 is ENHRY and CDR2 SYGVKD. CDR3 sequence reads: CAISDNEGKLFF. Written as DNA, the CDR3 is TGTGCCATCAGCGATAATGAAGGAAAACTGTTTTTT.

V gene TRBV29-1 combines with J gene TRBJ2-7; TRBD2 aligns across 7 bases. The CDR3 totals 12 residues. Germline V gene sequence: CDR1 SQVTM, CDR2 ANQGSEA. V lost 7 bases to trimming and J lost 0 bases; unmatched junction nucleotides: 3. This chain's CDR3 is CSAGDYSYEQYF. CDR3 DNA sequence: TGCAGCGCTGGGGACTACTCCTACGAGCAGTACTTC.

The V gene is TRBV27, the J gene TRBJ2-7, with 7 bases aligning to TRBD2. CDR3 length: 15 residues. Germline V gene sequence: CDR1 MNHEY, CDR2 SMNVEV (reference sequence). J gave up 3 bases and V 5 bases, and 10 bases lay outside the gene matches. The CDR3 is CASSGGVGRGYEQYF. CDR3 DNA sequence: TGTGCCAGCAGTGGGGGGGTTGGTAGGGGCTACGAGCAGTACTTC.

This clonotype occurred a few times. J is TRBJ2-1 and V is TRBV2; D possibly corresponds to TRBD1 (5 bases). Germline-derived CDR1 and CDR2 are SNHLY and FYNNEI. The V end lost 4 bases, the J end lost 5 bases, and 15 bases lay between the germline ends. The CDR3 totals 15 residues. Written as DNA, the CDR3 is TGTGCCAGCAGTGCAATCTGGGGCGAAAACAATGAGCAGTTCTTC. It specifies CASSAIWGENNEQFF.

This clonotype appeared a few times. The chain uses TRBV29-1 and TRBJ2-6; no clear D. The CDR3 length is 13 residues. Germline loops: CDR1 SQVTM, CDR2 ANQGSEA. Trimming removed 4 bases from V and 5 bases from J, with 9 bases in between. CDR3 nucleotides: TGCAGCGTTGGGTTTCGGAGGGCCAACGTCCTGACTTTC. Translated, it gives CSVGFRRANVLTF.

The gene calls are TRBV20-1 and TRBJ2-7; TRBD2 matches 11 bases. CDR3 length: 15 amino acids. V lost 6 bases to trimming and J lost 2 bases; unmatched junction nucleotides: 9. Germline CDR1 is DFQATT and CDR2 is SNEGSKA (reference sequence). The CDR3 here is CSAMLAGGPPYEQYF. The CDR3 nucleotides are TGCAGTGCCATGCTAGCGGGGGGTCCTCCCTACGAGCAGTACTTC.

The chain combines TRBV29-1 with TRBJ2-2, with a weak D call TRBD2 (6 bases). This CDR3 spans 13 amino acids. V lost 6 bases, J lost 6 bases, and 14 bases lay in between. Germline V CDR1 and CDR2: SQVTM, ANQGSEA. The CDR3 bases are TGCAGCGTGCAGGGACTCGGTGCCGGGGAGCTGTTTTTT. Translation gives CSVQGLGAGELFF.

The V and J genes are TRBV20-1 and TRBJ1-1; maybe TRBD1 (5 bases). The CDR3 has 14 residues. With 6 bases removed from V and 4 bases from J, the gap between germline ends came to 18 bases. Germline loops: CDR1 DFQATT, CDR2 SNEGSKA (reference sequence). Written as DNA, the CDR3 is TGCAGTGCAACCGGGAGAGGTGGGGGCACTGAAGCTTTCTTT. As protein: CSATGRGGGTEAFF.

The chain joins TRBV28 to TRBJ1-5; D gene unclear. Germline CDR1 MDHEN, CDR2 SYDVKM. Trimming removed 5 bases from V and 6 bases from J, with 11 bases in between. The CDR3 spans 13 residues. The DNA of the CDR3 is TGTGCCAGCAGTCTCACGAGAACTCAGCCCCAGCATTTT. Its protein is CASSLTRTQPQHF.

This clonotype was found a few times. The chain employs TRBV5-1 and TRBJ2-7; 7 nucleotides line up with TRBD2. J was trimmed by 5 bases and V by 0 bases; bases with no gene match: 5. The CDR3 loop spans 14 amino acids. Per germline, CDR1 SGHRS and CDR2 YFSETQ. In DNA form, the CDR3 reads TGCGCCAGCAGCTTGGAGGGGACTACCAACGAGCAGTACTTC. Encoded protein: CASSLEGTTNEQYF.

The chain recombines TRBV5-5 with TRBJ2-5; D is tentatively TRBD1 or TRBD2 (5 bases each). The DNA end favors TRBJ2-7, so the J call may be wrong. Germline CDR1 is SGHKS and CDR2 is YYEKEE (reference sequence). The CDR3 runs to 15 residues. CDR3 sequence (DNA): TGTGCCAGCAGCTACCCGGGACCAGCTATCGACGAGCAGTACTTC. Translated: CASSYPGPAIDEQYF.

The chain has TRBV5-4 and TRBJ2-3; D ambiguous. Trimming left V 0 bases short and J 2 bases short, with 16 bases between. This CDR3 has 17 amino acids. Germline V CDR1 and CDR2: SGHNT, YYREEE (reference sequence). Here the CDR3 DNA reads TGTGCCAGCAGCTTGGATCCATTCCGGGCCAACACAGATACGCAGTATTTT. Protein product: CASSLDPFRANTDTQYF.

This rearrangement joins TRBV27 to TRBJ1-1, with D tentatively TRBD1 (6 bases). V was clipped by 6 bases and J by 3 bases, with 14 bases between them. This CDR3 is built from 14 residues. Germline V gene sequence: CDR1 MNHEY, CDR2 SMNVEV (reference sequence). The CDR3 protein is CASRRGLWDTEAFF. CDR3 nucleotide sequence: TGTGCCAGCAGACGGGGGCTCTGGGACACTGAAGCTTTCTTT.

The chain employs TRBV11-2 and TRBJ2-5; 11 bases fit TRBD2. In germline, CDR1 is SGHAT, CDR2 FQNNGV. The CDR3 is made up of 16 amino acids. With V trimmed by 1 base and J by 5 bases, 6 bases remained unmatched. CDR3 sequence: CASSLVELAGDETQYF. The CDR3 coding sequence is TGTGCCAGCAGCTTAGTCGAACTAGCGGGGGATGAGACCCAGTACTTC.